One sample yielded the 7 T cell receptor beta chains listed below, sequenced in a study of CD8 T cells in ankylosing spondylitis (dated by TCRdb to about 2017). Libraries were constructed by 5' RACE. The instrument given in TCRdb is Illumina HiSeq 2500. TCRdb reprocessing: public reads trimmed at Q25 with fastp, clones called with MiXCR, in-frame beta chains kept. Identical CDR3 proteins give one entry, which carries the most common genes and DNA. Across this sample there are about 800,000 distinct CDR3 sequences, with approximately 12% seen only once. The ten largest clones capture less than 0.65% of the sample. Study-wide findings and limitations: A TCR beta motif of eight highly homologous amino acid variants appeared characteristic of blood from ankylosing spondylitis patients.

These TCRs' antigens remain unknown. The source material was blood, either unsorted or a sorted T cell fraction (not recorded which). These receptors all stem from a male donor with ankylosing spondylitis.

There are a few counts of this clonotype. The junction does not match germline at one end; this may be a read error. The V and J genes are TRBV7-7 and TRBJ2-7; a weak D match, TRBD2 (6 bases). This CDR3 has 17 residues. Germline values: CDR1 SSHAT, CDR2 FNYEAQ (reference sequence). CDR3 region: CASSLADTGLASYEQYF. For the CDR3, the DNA is TGTGCTAGCAGCTTAGCGGACACAGGCTTGGCCTCCTACGAGCAGTACTTC.

This clonotype occurred a few times. The chain uses TRBV18 and TRBJ2-5, with no clear D. This CDR3 has 13 amino acids. The V end was cut by 3 bases, the J end by 5 bases, with 10 bases between. Germline CDR1 KGHSH, CDR2 LQKENI. This chain's CDR3 is CASSPLGWETQYF. The CDR3 DNA reads TGTGCCAGCTCACCGCTAGGCTGGGAGACCCAGTACTTC.

In its sample, this clonotype was seen a few times. The chain has TRBV5-1 and TRBJ2-2, with TRBD1 matching 7 bases. V was clipped by 3 bases and J by 4 bases; unmatched bases: 6. The CDR3 contains 15 residues. Germline loops: CDR1 SGHRS, CDR2 YFSETQ. The CDR3 here is CASSYTGAGTGELFF. The CDR3 nucleotides read TGCGCCAGCAGCTATACAGGGGCAGGCACCGGGGAGCTGTTTTTT.

This clonotype was seen many times. The chain has TRBV7-6 and TRBJ1-1, with D possibly matching TRBD1 (5 bases). Trimming took 4 bases from V and 6 from J, leaving 15 bases between them. The germline V gene encodes CDR1 SGHVS and CDR2 FNYEAQ. The CDR3 sequence is 14 residues long. The CDR3 coding sequence is TGTGCCAGCAGCTCCAGGGCAGCCACCTCTGAAGCTTTCTTT. This translates into CASSSRAATSEAFF.

The chain joins TRBV20-1 to TRBJ2-1, with 7 bases lining up with TRBD2. This CDR3 spans 15 amino acids. The V gene's germline CDR1 is DFQATT and CDR2 SNEGSKA (reference sequence). Germline trimming cut 0 bases from V and 3 bases from J; bases unmatched to any gene: 5. The CDR3 coding sequence is TGCAGTGCTAGAGATTACGGGAGGTACTACAATGAGCAGTTCTTC. Translation gives CSARDYGRYYNEQFF.

The CDR3 DNA follows: TGTGCCAGCAGTTTATATCTAGCGGGAGGAACGCCCGAGCAGTACTTC. As protein: CASSLYLAGGTPEQYF. The gene calls are TRBV27 and TRBJ2-7; TRBD2 aligns across 11 bases. V lost 1 base, J lost 6 bases, and 8 bases stayed unmatched. The V gene's germline CDR1 is MNHEY and CDR2 SMNVEV (reference sequence). The length of the CDR3 is 16 residues.

There are a few counts of this clonotype. J is TRBJ2-1 and V is TRBV5-1; the D gene is possibly TRBD2 (5 bases). The germline V gene has CDR1 SGHRS and CDR2 YFSETQ. V lost 0 bases and J lost 7, with 11 bases in between. The CDR3 totals 14 residues. CDR3 protein: CASSLGFSGNEQFF. The DNA for the CDR3 is TGCGCCAGCAGCTTGGGATTTTCGGGGAATGAGCAGTTCTTC. Supplemented by reference TRBV5-1 and TRBJ2-1, the full variable domain reads KAGVTQTPRYLIKTRGQQVTLSCSPISGHRSVSWYQQTPGQGLQFLFEYFSETQRNKGNFPGRFSGRQFSNSRSEMNVSTLELGDSALYLCASSLGFSGNEQFFGPGTRLTVL.